This T cell receptor (beta chain) was sequenced in a study of T cell responses to AZD1222 COVID-19 vaccine. As for this clone: Its antigen remains unknown. At one end, the junction sequence differs from germline, possibly due to a read error.

Study observations and caveats: There were vaccine-associated CD4 TCRs across spike, dominant at 160-218 and 743-854. Baseline seropositivity occurred in only a handful of AZD1222 recipients. Possibly, clonal diversity was underestimated; donors were largely white British and included more females.

The table came from immunoSEQ multiplex PCR; TCRdb's copy has only in-frame clones and leaves some out. The sample has roughly 190,000 clones, just over 90% seen once; the top ten hold approximately 0.97%. This CDR3 is built from 15 residues. Looked up from germline, CDR1 is MDHEN and CDR2 is SYDVKM. The rearrangement joins TRBV28 to TRBJ2-1; 14 bases line up with TRBD2. The origin of this receptor is an adult in good health. The input for sequencing was peripheral blood, taken on day 0 of AZD1222 vaccination. CDR3 protein: CASSFRGTSGRPALF. In DNA form, the CDR3 reads TGTGCCAGCAGTTTTCGTGGGACTAGCGGGAGACCCGCTCTCTTC.